Following are 22 T cell receptor beta chains from one sample sequenced in a study of post-analysis software for immune sequencing data. Prepared TCR beta cDNA libraries contained unique molecular identifiers. TCRdb processed the PCR reads anew with MiXCR; each CDR3 protein has one entry. The data show approximately 260,000 distinct CDR3 sequences, 36% seen once. No antigen is known for these receptors. Study-level findings and limits: In patients, TRBV5-6, TRBV5-1 and TRBV20-1 belonged to five TRBV segments found more frequently than in controls.

Sequencing was done on a sample of blood. These receptors all stem from a girl aged 5-17 years with multiple sclerosis.

This clonotype appeared many times. The J gene is TRBJ1-1, the V gene TRBV6-4; D possibly corresponds to TRBD1 (6 bases). The CDR3 runs 13 residues. Trimming cost V 3 bases and J 4 bases, with 9 bases left between them. The germline V gene encodes CDR1 MRHNA and CDR2 SNTAGT. CDR3 nucleotides: TGTGCCAGCAGTGAAGTGACAGGCACTGAAGCTTTCTTT. This translates into CASSEVTGTEAFF.

The V gene is TRBV7-2, the J gene TRBJ1-5; D is uncertain. Germline lookup yields CDR1 SGHTA and CDR2 FQGNSA. The CDR3 sequence is 15 residues long. V lost 4 bases and J 0 bases, leaving 10 bases between the germline ends. In DNA, the CDR3 is TGTGCCAGCAGCTCAACTCCTTATAGCAATCAGCCCCAGCATTTT. Translation gives CASSSTPYSNQPQHF.

The chain links TRBV7-3 to TRBJ2-7, with D perhaps given as TRBD1 or TRBD2 (6 bases each). Trimming removed 2 bases at V and 7 bases at J, with 18 bases between. This CDR3 region has 15 residues. Germline CDR1 is SGHTA and CDR2 is FQGTGA. The CDR3 DNA sequence: TGTGCCAGCAGCTTAGATGGACGGAGGGGGAAGGAGCAGTACTTC. As protein: CASSLDGRRGKEQYF.

Only a few counts were recorded for this clonotype. The junction departs from the called germline gene at one end, perhaps through a read error. The CDR3, as DNA: TGCAGCGTTAAAGACGCCACCTACGAGCAGTACTTC. Residues: CSVKDATYEQYF. This chain links TRBV29-1 with TRBJ2-7; no clear D gene. Germline CDR1 is SQVTM and CDR2 is ANQGSEA. The CDR3 is made up of 12 amino acids.

This clonotype has at least ten counts. The chain couples TRBV5-1 to TRBJ2-6, with a weak D call TRBD1 (5 bases). This CDR3 contains 17 residues. Germline CDR1 and CDR2: SGHRS and YFSETQ. V dropped 2 bases and J dropped 0 bases, with 12 bases sitting between them. The CDR3 sequence: CASSLVAQGSGANVLTF. CDR3 in DNA: TGCGCCAGCAGCTTAGTCGCTCAGGGCTCTGGGGCCAACGTCCTGACTTTC.

For this clonotype: This sequence may be a read error, since a much larger clone differs from it by one base. The chain's CDR3 is CASSQDRTGRNGYTF. The CDR3 DNA reads TGCGCCAGCAGCCAAGATAGGACAGGGCGGAATGGCTACACCTTC. The chain carries TRBV4-1 and TRBJ1-2; TRBD1 matches 8 bases. The V gene's germline CDR1 is MGHRA and CDR2 YSYEKL. This CDR3 spans 15 amino acids. V shed 0 bases, J shed 6 bases, and the junction held 6 bases outside the gene matches.

This clonotype was detected ten times or more. The chain links TRBV7-9 to TRBJ1-6, with D possibly matching TRBD1 (6 bases). The CDR3 spans 14 residues. The germline V and J ends were trimmed by 1 base and 10 bases, with 11 bases remaining between them. Germline V gene lookup returns CDR1 SEHNR and CDR2 FQNEAQ (reference sequence). The DNA of the CDR3 is TGTGCCAGCAGCTTAGGCTGGACAGTATCACCCCTCCACTTT. Protein sequence: CASSLGWTVSPLHF. The variable domain in full, completed from reference TRBV7-9 and TRBJ1-6, reads DTGVSQNPRHKITKRGQNVTFRCDPISEHNRLYWYRQTLGQGPEFLTYFQNEAQLEKSRLLSDRFSAERPKGSFSTLEIQRTEQGDSAMYLCASSLGWTVSPLHFGNGTRLTVT.

With regard to this clonotype: Just one base apart from a much larger clone, this may be a read error. The V gene is TRBV28, the J gene TRBJ2-1; maybe TRBD1 (6 bases). This CDR3 is 15 amino acids long. Between the trimmed V and J ends, which lost 6 bases and 3 bases, there was a span of 15 bases. CDR1 and CDR2 (germline): MDHEN, SYDVKM. CDR3 nucleotides: TGTGCCAGCAGCAGCTCCGGGACACGCTACAATGAGCAGTTCTTC. It specifies CASSSSGTRYNEQFF.

This clonotype has only a few counts. CDR3 loop: CSARDRAQPQHF. DNA of the CDR3: TGCAGTGCTCGGGACAGGGCCCAGCCCCAGCATTTT. This rearrangement joins TRBV20-1 to TRBJ1-5; TRBD1 matches 9 bases. Germline assignment: CDR1 DFQATT and CDR2 SNEGSKA (reference sequence). Trimming took 5 bases from V and 7 from J; bases not matched to a gene: 3. The CDR3 contains 12 residues.

The chain employs TRBV20-1 and TRBJ2-7, with a possible D match to TRBD1 (6 bases). Trimming stripped 2 bases from V and 7 bases from J, with 21 bases between. The CDR3 has 15 residues. Germline values: CDR1 DFQATT, CDR2 SNEGSKA (reference sequence). CDR3 nucleotide sequence: TGCAGTGCTAGAAAACAGGGATATCTGCGAGGGGAGCAGTACTTC. Its protein product is CSARKQGYLRGEQYF.

In regard to this clonotype: This CDR3 fails to terminate in the conserved phenylalanine or tryptophan, so it likely reflects a read error. This rearrangement joins TRBV12-3 or TRBV12-4 to TRBJ2-1; TRBD2 might be the D (6 bases). V was shortened by 3 bases and J by 0 bases, with 9 bases between the two germline ends. This CDR3 is built from 15 residues. The CDR3 loop reads CASSFSGSSYNEQFL. CDR3 coding DNA: TGTGCCAGCAGTTTTAGCGGCAGCTCCTACAATGAGCAGTTCTTA.

This clonotype appeared many times. The chain links TRBV7-6 to TRBJ2-1; D is possibly TRBD2 (6 bases). There are 15 residues in the CDR3. CDR1 SGHVS and CDR2 FNYEAQ come from the germline V gene. Trimming took 5 bases from V and 7 from J, leaving 18 bases between them. CDR3 coding DNA: TGTGCCAGCAGCCCTCTCCGCGGGGCAGATAATGAGCAGTTCTTC. It specifies CASSPLRGADNEQFF.

This clonotype was detected many times. The J gene is TRBJ2-1, the V gene TRBV24-1; 8 bases line up with TRBD2. The ends lost 5 bases at V and 4 bases at J; junction bases unmatched: 6. The CDR3 runs to 15 residues. From germline, CDR1 is KGHDR and CDR2 SFDVKD. CDR3 region: CATSVVAGGYNEQFF. CDR3 sequence (DNA): TGTGCCACCAGTGTGGTTGCGGGAGGTTACAATGAGCAGTTCTTC.

This clonotype was counted at least ten times. The chain couples TRBV2 to TRBJ1-6, with D unresolved. Germline V CDR1 and CDR2: SNHLY, FYNNEI. The ends were cut back, 0 bases at V and 7 bases at J, with 4 bases in the middle. This CDR3 contains 13 residues. CDR3 bases: TGTGCCAGCAGTGAAGCAGGGAATTCACCCCTCCACTTT. Translated: CASSEAGNSPLHF. The full variable domain, its missing parts supplied by reference TRBV2 and TRBJ1-6, is EPEVTQTPSHQVTQMGQEVILRCVPISNHLYFYWYRQILGQKVEFLVSFYNNEISEKSEIFDDQFSVERPDGSNFTLKIRSTKLEDSAMYFCASSEAGNSPLHFGNGTRLTVT.

This clonotype was seen many times. The V gene is TRBV5-1, the J gene TRBJ1-2; tentatively, D is TRBD1 (6 bases). Trimming cost V 0 bases and J 6 bases, with 9 bases left between them. The CDR3 has 13 amino acids. The germline CDR1 and CDR2 sequences are SGHRS and YFSETQ. The CDR3 DNA follows: TGCGCCAGCAGCTTGGCACAGGGAAATGGCTACACCTTC. It translates to CASSLAQGNGYTF.

The rearrangement links TRBV7-2 to TRBJ1-2; no clear D gene. The germline V and J ends were trimmed by 1 base and 5 bases, with 14 bases remaining between them. This CDR3 has 15 amino acids. Germline V CDR1 and CDR2: SGHTA, FQGNSA. DNA for the CDR3: TGTGCCAGCAGCTTAGAACTGGGAGCGGGTTATGGCTACACCTTC. It encodes CASSLELGAGYGYTF. Using reference TRBV7-2 and TRBJ1-2 for the parts outside the CDR3, the full variable domain is GAGVSQSPSNKVTEKGKDVELRCDPISGHTALYWYRQSLGQGLEFLIYFQGNSAPDKSGLPSDRFSAERTGGSVSTLTIQRTQQEDSAVYLCASSLELGAGYGYTFGSGTRLTVV.

This chain links TRBV7-9 with TRBJ1-4; a possible D gene is TRBD1 (5 bases). With 3 bases removed from V and 8 bases from J, the gap between germline ends came to 13 bases. The germline V gene encodes CDR1 SEHNR and CDR2 FQNEAQ (reference sequence). The CDR3 has 14 residues. This chain's CDR3 is CASSFGQGHEKLFF. For the CDR3, the DNA is TGTGCCAGCAGCTTCGGGCAGGGCCACGAAAAACTGTTTTTT.

This clonotype was detected only a few times. J is TRBJ1-5 and V is TRBV3-1; no definite D call. The CDR3 is 13 amino acids. Germline V gene sequence: CDR1 LGHDT, CDR2 YNNKEL (reference sequence). The V and J ends lost 0 bases and 9 bases respectively, with 9 bases between them. CDR3 DNA sequence: TGTGCCAGCAGCCAAGATCGAGGGATGCCCCAGCATTTT. Translated: CASSQDRGMPQHF.

This clonotype was seen ten or more times. The J gene is TRBJ2-1, the V gene TRBV4-1; D gene uncertain. V was shortened by 4 bases and J by 11 bases, with 9 bases between the two germline ends. Germline V gene sequence: CDR1 MGHRA, CDR2 YSYEKL. The CDR3 runs to 11 residues. The CDR3 region is CASSPGVQQFF. The CDR3 DNA reads as TGCGCCAGCAGCCCCGGCGTTCAGCAGTTCTTC.

The table lists this clonotype with a few counts. This may arise from a read error, as a much more abundant clone is one base away. The chain combines TRBV4-1 with TRBJ1-2; 7 bases match TRBD1. This CDR3 has 15 residues. Looked up from germline, CDR1 is MGHRA and CDR2 is YSYEKL. With 1 base clipped from V and 8 bases from J, the junction kept 10 bases outside the gene matches. The CDR3 region is CASSQGERGRRGYTF. Written as DNA, the CDR3 is TGCGCCAGCAGCCAAGGTGAAAGGGGGCGGAGGGGCTACACCTTC.

This clonotype was counted many times. This chain uses TRBV3-1 with TRBJ1-1; unclear D gene. Germline V gene lookup returns CDR1 LGHDT and CDR2 YNNKEL (reference sequence). The CDR3 loop spans 20 amino acids. Trimming took off 3 bases at V and 0 bases at J, with 26 bases between the two ends. DNA for the CDR3: TGTGCCAGCAGCCAGAGCTTCATCGTGGTTGAAAGGCGGCTGAACACTGAAGCTTTCTTT. Translating gives CASSQSFIVVERRLNTEAFF.

This clonotype was observed at least ten times. The rearrangement joins TRBV25-1 to TRBJ1-2; tentatively, D is TRBD1 (6 bases). The CDR3 covers 14 residues. Germline V CDR1 and CDR2: MGHDK, SYGVNS. V was pared by 4 bases and J by 2 bases, with 11 bases between. The CDR3 region is CASSAGGDNYGYTF. The CDR3 region has the DNA TGTGCCAGCAGTGCCGGGGGCGACAACTATGGCTACACCTTC.